Each of the 13 T cell receptor beta chains below was sequenced from the same sample in a study of cytomegalovirus exposure and HLA in healthy donors. With 60 Vbeta and 13 Jbeta primers, the PCR was carried out. Generated by immunoSEQ multiplex PCR, the TCRdb table keeps only in-frame clones and is missing some. The sample shows roughly 120,000 clones, less than 65% of them seen only once. Sequencing was carried out using PBMCs. Every receptor here comes from a middle-aged man in good health and CMV-seropositive.

This clone was detected once. The genes are TRBV11-2 and TRBJ2-7; perhaps TRBD2 as D (6 bases). Germline CDR1 reads SGHAT; CDR2 reads FQNNGV. The CDR3 is 15 amino acids. V was shortened by 4 bases and J by 6 bases, with 19 bases between the two germline ends. The CDR3 coding sequence is TGTGCCAGCAGCTCGTTTATGACCTTCGGGGGCGAGCAGTACTTC. Translating it yields CASSSFMTFGGEQYF.

This clone was observed a handful of times. This chain uses TRBV25-1 with TRBJ1-1; 11 bases fit TRBD1. This CDR3 comprises 18 residues. CDR1 is MGHDK, CDR2 SYGVNS, per germline. The ends lost 6 bases at V and 4 bases at J; junction bases unmatched: 16. CDR3: CASRERDRGIKWGTEAFF. For the CDR3, the DNA is TGTGCCAGCAGAGAACGGGACAGGGGGATTAAGTGGGGCACTGAAGCTTTCTTT. The variable domain in full, with the rest retrieved from reference TRBV25-1 and TRBJ1-1, is EADIYQTPRYLVIGTGKKITLECSQTMGHDKMYWYQQDPGMELHLIHYSYGVNSTEKGDLSSESTVSRIRTEHFPLTLESARPSHTSQYLCASRERDRGIKWGTEAFFGQGTRLTVV.

The chain links TRBV2 to TRBJ1-1, with TRBD1 identical over 9 bases. The CDR3 runs 12 residues. Germline CDR1 is SNHLY and CDR2 is FYNNEI. V trimming: 5 bases; J trimming: 6 bases; junction bases outside the gene matches: 1. The CDR3 nucleotides are TGTGCCAGCAGTTACAGGGGGCCTGAAGCTTTCTTT. The encoded protein is CASSYRGPEAFF.

The chain links TRBV10-1 to TRBJ1-6, with D possibly TRBD1 on 5 matching bases. Germline-derived CDR1 and CDR2 are WNHNN and SYGVQD (reference sequence). This CDR3 region has 13 residues. V lost 6 bases to trimming and J lost 4 bases, with 7 bases between them. CDR3 in amino acids: CASSDSYNSPLHF. As DNA, the CDR3 is TGCGCCAGCAGCGACAGTTATAATTCACCCCTCCACTTT.

The chain links TRBV28 to TRBJ1-1, with D unresolved. Germline-derived CDR1 and CDR2 are MDHEN and SYDVKM. V was clipped by 5 bases and J by 0 bases, with 13 bases between them. CDR3 size: 15 residues. The CDR3 reads CASSRRELMNTEAFF. The CDR3 coding sequence is TGTGCCAGCAGTAGGAGGGAGTTAATGAACACTGAAGCTTTCTTT.

The chain is built from TRBV5-4 and TRBJ1-1; 9 nucleotides align to TRBD1. The trim removed 4 bases at V and 1 base at J, leaving 2 bases unmatched. CDR3 length equals 14 residues. The V gene's germline CDR1 is SGHNT and CDR2 YYREEE (reference sequence). The CDR3 coding sequence is TGTGCCAGCAGCCTGGACAGGGGGAACACTGAAGCTTTCTTT. It is translated as CASSLDRGNTEAFF.

The count of this clone is one. In nucleotides, the CDR3 is TGTGCCAGCAGTAAAGTTAACAGGGGAATCCGCTACGAGCAGTACTTC. It yields the protein CASSKVNRGIRYEQYF. V and J are TRBV6-1 and TRBJ2-7; TRBD1 agrees at 7 bases. Germline V gene sequence: CDR1 MNHNS, CDR2 SASEGT. The CDR3 covers 16 residues. The ends lost 5 bases at V and 3 bases at J; junction bases unmatched: 13.

The rearrangement joins TRBV7-2 to TRBJ2-5, with 9 bases fitting TRBD1. Germline-derived CDR1 and CDR2 are SGHTA and FQGNSA. This CDR3 spans 14 amino acids. V trimming: 6 bases; J trimming: 1 base; junction bases outside the gene matches: 3. CDR3 DNA: TGTGCCAGCAGACGGGACAGGGCCCAAGAGACCCAGTACTTC. Translating it yields CASRRDRAQETQYF.

The chain joins TRBV28 to TRBJ2-3; no clear D. Germline lookup yields CDR1 MDHEN and CDR2 SYDVKM. The CDR3 covers 13 residues. The V end lost 5 bases, the J end lost 2 bases, and 8 bases lay between the germline ends. The CDR3: CASSPPPTDTQYF. In nucleotides, the CDR3 is TGTGCCAGCAGTCCCCCTCCCACAGATACGCAGTATTTT.

There are a few counts of this clone. The genes are TRBV7-6 and TRBJ1-1, with D possibly matching TRBD1 (5 bases). The CDR3 loop spans 16 amino acids. CDR1 is SGHVS, CDR2 FNYEAQ, per germline. Trimming left V 0 bases short and J 4 bases short, with 15 bases between. The CDR3 region has the DNA TGTGCCAGCAGCTTAGCGTTGGGAGGGGTGGGCACTGAAGCTTTCTTT. It encodes CASSLALGGVGTEAFF.

V is TRBV2 and J is TRBJ2-7; TRBD2 is a possible D gene (5 bases). Germline lookup yields CDR1 SNHLY and CDR2 FYNNEI. This CDR3 is built from 16 residues. V was cut by 5 bases and J by 4 bases, with 21 bases left in between. The CDR3 DNA is TGTGCCAGCAGTCGGGGTTTTCAGGCTACTAGATACGAGCAGTACTTC. Translation: CASSRGFQATRYEQYF.

CDR3 loop: CASSHPRRQGPTYEQYF. As DNA, the CDR3 is TGCGCCAGCAGCCACCCCCGGCGACAGGGGCCCACCTACGAGCAGTACTTC. This sequence joins TRBV4-3 and TRBJ2-7; 8 bases agree with TRBD1. This CDR3 has 17 amino acids. The V and J ends lost 3 bases and 2 bases, in that order; junction bases with no gene match: 12. The germline V gene has CDR1 LGHNA and CDR2 YSLEER.

This clone has only a few counts. This sequence joins TRBV19 and TRBJ1-2, with TRBD1 as a possible D gene (6 bases). Deletions cut 2 bases from V and 4 bases from J, with 14 bases between. CDR3 size: 15 residues. The V gene's germline CDR1 is LNHDA and CDR2 SQIVND (reference sequence). In nucleotides, the CDR3 is TGTGCCAGTAGTATACAGACAGGACCCATCTATGGCTACACCTTC. Residues: CASSIQTGPIYGYTF.